This TCR beta chain appears in the sequencing data of a study of shared clonotypes between healthy human individuals. Trimming stripped 4 bases from V and 0 bases from J, with 11 bases between. CDR1 is SGDLS, CDR2 YYNGEE, per germline. This CDR3 spans 14 amino acids. The repertoire was sequenced with immunoSEQ multiplex PCR; TCRdb's copy has only in-frame clones and lacks some. Here the sample spans 1.4 million or so clones, 97% to 99% being singletons. The source of this sequence is a young man in good health. The V call is TRBV9, the J call TRBJ2-7; no clear D gene. Sequenced sample: naive CD4+ T cells sorted from blood. Sample subset: CD45RA+ positively selected. The CDR3 protein is CASSPQTVSYEQYF. Here the CDR3 DNA reads TGTGCCAGCAGCCCTCAGACGGTCTCCTACGAGCAGTACTTC.